This T cell receptor beta chain was recovered during a study of OX40 agonist ivuxolimab in advanced cancers. With 0 bases removed from V and 1 base from J, the gap between germline ends came to 9 bases. This CDR3 has 16 residues. CDR1 is SGHTA, CDR2 FQGNSA, per germline. The assay was immunoSEQ multiplex PCR, and TCRdb's table has in-frame clones only and misses some. The sample comprises over 65,000 clones, less than 95% of which are singletons, and more than 1.5% rests with the top ten. Blood got drawn at baseline, again on cycle 4 day 1, and then on cycle 7 day 1. The clonotype originates from an adult with an advanced solid tumor such as melanoma, head and neck, liver or kidney cancer. The source material was CD4+ or CD8+ T cells sorted from blood, sampled in a trial of the OX40 agonist ivuxolimab. The chain has TRBV7-2 and TRBJ2-2; D is possibly TRBD2 (5 bases). The DNA of the CDR3 is TGTGCCAGCAGCTTAGCCCCAGCGGTGAACACCGGGGAGCTGTTTTTT. Amino acid sequence: CASSLAPAVNTGELFF.